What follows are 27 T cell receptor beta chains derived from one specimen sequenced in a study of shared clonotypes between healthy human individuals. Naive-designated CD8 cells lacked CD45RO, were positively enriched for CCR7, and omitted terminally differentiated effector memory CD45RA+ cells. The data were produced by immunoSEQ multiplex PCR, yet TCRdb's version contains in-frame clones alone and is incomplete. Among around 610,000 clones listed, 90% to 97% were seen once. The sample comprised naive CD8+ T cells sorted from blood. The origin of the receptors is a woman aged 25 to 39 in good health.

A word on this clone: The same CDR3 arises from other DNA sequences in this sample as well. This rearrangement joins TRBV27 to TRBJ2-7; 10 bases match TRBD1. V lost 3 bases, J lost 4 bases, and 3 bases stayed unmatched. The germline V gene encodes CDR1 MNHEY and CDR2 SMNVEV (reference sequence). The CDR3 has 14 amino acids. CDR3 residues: CASSFGTGAYEQYF. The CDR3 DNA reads TGTGCCAGCAGTTTCGGGACAGGGGCTTACGAGCAGTACTTC.

The CDR3 reads CASSSWTGGASFNTEAFF. For the CDR3, the DNA is TGTGCCAGCAGCTCATGGACAGGGGGCGCGTCTTTTAACACTGAAGCTTTCTTT. V is TRBV28 and J is TRBJ1-1; 11 bases match TRBD1. The CDR3 extends over 18 amino acids. The V gene's germline CDR1 is MDHEN and CDR2 SYDVKM. Trimming cost V 6 bases and J 2 bases; bases outside gene matches: 14.

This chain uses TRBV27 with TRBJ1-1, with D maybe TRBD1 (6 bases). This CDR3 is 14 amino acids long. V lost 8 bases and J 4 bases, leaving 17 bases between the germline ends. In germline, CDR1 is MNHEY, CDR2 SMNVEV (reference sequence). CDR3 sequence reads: CASVTNRDPTEAFF. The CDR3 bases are TGTGCCAGCGTTACAAACAGGGATCCCACTGAAGCTTTCTTT.

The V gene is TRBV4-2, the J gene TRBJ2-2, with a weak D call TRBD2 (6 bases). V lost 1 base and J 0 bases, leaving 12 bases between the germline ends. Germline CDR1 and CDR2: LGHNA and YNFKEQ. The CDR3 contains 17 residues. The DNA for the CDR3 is TGTGCCAGCAGCCAAGTGGACTACGTGACGAACACCGGGGAGCTGTTTTTT. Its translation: CASSQVDYVTNTGELFF.

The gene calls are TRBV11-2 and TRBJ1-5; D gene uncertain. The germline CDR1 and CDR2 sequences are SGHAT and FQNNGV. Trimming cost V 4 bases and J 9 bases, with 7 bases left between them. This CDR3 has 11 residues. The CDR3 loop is CASSSGGPQHF. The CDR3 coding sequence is TGTGCCAGCAGCTCGGGAGGGCCCCAGCATTTT. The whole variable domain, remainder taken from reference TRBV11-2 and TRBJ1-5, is EAGVAQSPRYKIIEKRQSVAFWCNPISGHATLYWYQQILGQGPKLLIQFQNNGVVDDSQLPKDRFSAERLKGVDSTLKIQPAKLEDSAVYLCASSSGGPQHFGDGTRLSIL.

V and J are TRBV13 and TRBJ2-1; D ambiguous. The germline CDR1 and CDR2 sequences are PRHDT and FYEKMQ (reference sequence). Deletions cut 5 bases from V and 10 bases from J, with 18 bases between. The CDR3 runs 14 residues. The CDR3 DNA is TGTGCCAGCAGCCCAGAGCTGCGGATAGGCGAGCAGTTCTTC. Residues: CASSPELRIGEQFF.

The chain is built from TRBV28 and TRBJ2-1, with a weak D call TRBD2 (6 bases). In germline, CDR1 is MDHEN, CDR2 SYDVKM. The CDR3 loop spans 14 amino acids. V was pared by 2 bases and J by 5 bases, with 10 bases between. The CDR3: CASSLGGEDNEQFF. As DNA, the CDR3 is TGTGCCAGCAGTTTAGGAGGGGAGGACAATGAGCAGTTCTTC.

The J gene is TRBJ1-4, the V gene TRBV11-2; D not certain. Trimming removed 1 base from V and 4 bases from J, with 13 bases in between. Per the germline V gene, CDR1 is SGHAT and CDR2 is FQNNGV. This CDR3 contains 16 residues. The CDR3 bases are TGTGCCAGCAGCTTAGGGAACTCGGACTTTAATGAAAAACTGTTTTTT. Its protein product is CASSLGNSDFNEKLFF. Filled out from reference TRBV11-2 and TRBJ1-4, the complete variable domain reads EAGVAQSPRYKIIEKRQSVAFWCNPISGHATLYWYQQILGQGPKLLIQFQNNGVVDDSQLPKDRFSAERLKGVDSTLKIQPAKLEDSAVYLCASSLGNSDFNEKLFFGSGTQLSVL.

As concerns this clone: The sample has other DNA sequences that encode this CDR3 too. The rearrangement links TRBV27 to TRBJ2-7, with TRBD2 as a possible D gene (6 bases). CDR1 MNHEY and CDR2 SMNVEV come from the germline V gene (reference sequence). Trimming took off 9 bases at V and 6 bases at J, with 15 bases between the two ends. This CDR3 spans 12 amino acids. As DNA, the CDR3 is TGTGCCAGTAGCTCCGGCGGGGCCGAGCAGTACTTC. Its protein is CASSSGGAEQYF.

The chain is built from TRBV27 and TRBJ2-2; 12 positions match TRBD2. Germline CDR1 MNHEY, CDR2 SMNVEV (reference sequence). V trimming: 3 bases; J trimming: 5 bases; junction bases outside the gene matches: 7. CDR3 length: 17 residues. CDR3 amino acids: CASSFASGRARTGELFF. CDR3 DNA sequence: TGTGCCAGCAGTTTCGCTAGCGGGAGGGCGAGGACCGGGGAGCTGTTTTTT.

The CDR3 DNA is TGCAGCGTCAGAATGGAGGGGGAGGTGCAGTACTTC. Its translation: CSVRMEGEVQYF. The chain recombines TRBV29-1 with TRBJ2-7; tentatively, D is TRBD1 or TRBD2 (6 bases each). The germline V gene encodes CDR1 SQVTM and CDR2 ANQGSEA. Trimming removed 6 bases at V and 9 bases at J, with 18 bases between. The CDR3 has 12 residues.

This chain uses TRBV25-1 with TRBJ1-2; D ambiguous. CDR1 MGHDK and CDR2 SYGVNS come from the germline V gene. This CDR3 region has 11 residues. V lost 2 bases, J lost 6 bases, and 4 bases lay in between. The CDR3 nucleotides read TGTGCCAGCAGTGAAGGCGATGGCTACACCTTC. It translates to CASSEGDGYTF.

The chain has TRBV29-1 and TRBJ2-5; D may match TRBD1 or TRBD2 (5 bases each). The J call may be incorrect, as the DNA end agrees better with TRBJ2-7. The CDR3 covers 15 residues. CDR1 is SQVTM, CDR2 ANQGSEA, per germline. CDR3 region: CSVEIAGTNAYEQYF. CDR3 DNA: TGCAGCGTTGAAATTGCAGGGACCAACGCCTACGAGCAGTACTTC.

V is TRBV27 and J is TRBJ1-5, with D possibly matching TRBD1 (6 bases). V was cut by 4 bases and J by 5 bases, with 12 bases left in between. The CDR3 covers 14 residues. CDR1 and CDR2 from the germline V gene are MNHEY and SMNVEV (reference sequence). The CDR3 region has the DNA TGTGCCAGCAGTTCGATTGGGGGCCATCAGCCCCAGCATTTT. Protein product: CASSSIGGHQPQHF.

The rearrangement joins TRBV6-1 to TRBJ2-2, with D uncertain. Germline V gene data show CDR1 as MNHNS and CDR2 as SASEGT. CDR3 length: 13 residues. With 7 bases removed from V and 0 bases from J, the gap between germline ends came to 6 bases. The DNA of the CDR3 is TGTGCCAGCAAGCCGACGAACACCGGGGAGCTGTTTTTT. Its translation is CASKPTNTGELFF.

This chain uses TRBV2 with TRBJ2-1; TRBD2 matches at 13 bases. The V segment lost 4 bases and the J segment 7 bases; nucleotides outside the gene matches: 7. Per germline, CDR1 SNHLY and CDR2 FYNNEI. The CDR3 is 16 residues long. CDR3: CASSGLAGGLKNEQFF. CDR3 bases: TGTGCCAGCAGTGGACTAGCGGGAGGACTCAAGAATGAGCAGTTCTTC.

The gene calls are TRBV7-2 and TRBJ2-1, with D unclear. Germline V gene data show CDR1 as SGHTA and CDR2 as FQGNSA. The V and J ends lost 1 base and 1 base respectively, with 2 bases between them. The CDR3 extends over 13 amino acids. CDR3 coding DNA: TGTGCCAGCAGCTTAGTGTCCTACAATGAGCAGTTCTTC. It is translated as CASSLVSYNEQFF.

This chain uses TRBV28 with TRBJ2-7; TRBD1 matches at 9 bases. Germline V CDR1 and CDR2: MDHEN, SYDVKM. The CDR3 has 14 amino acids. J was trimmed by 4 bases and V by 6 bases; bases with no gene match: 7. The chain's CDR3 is CASRSGTGPYEQYF. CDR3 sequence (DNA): TGTGCCAGCAGGTCTGGGACAGGGCCTTACGAGCAGTACTTC.

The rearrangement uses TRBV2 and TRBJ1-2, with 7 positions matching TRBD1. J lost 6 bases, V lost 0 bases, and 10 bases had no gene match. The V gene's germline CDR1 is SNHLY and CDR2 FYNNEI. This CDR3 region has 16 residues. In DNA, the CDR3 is TGTGCCAGCAGTGAAGCGCTTCAGAGGGGGCGGGATGGCTACACCTTC. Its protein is CASSEALQRGRDGYTF.

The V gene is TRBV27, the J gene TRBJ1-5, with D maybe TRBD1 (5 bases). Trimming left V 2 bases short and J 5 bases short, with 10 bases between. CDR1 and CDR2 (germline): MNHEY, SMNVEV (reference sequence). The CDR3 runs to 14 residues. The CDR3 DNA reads TGTGCCAGCAGTTTAATGCAGGGCCATCAGCCCCAGCATTTT. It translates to CASSLMQGHQPQHF.

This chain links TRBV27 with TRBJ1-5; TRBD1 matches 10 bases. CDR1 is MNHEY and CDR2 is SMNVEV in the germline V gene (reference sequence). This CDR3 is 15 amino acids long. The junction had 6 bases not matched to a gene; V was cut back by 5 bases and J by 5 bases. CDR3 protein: CASSTYGQGDQPQHF. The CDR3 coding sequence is TGTGCCAGCAGTACCTACGGACAGGGGGATCAGCCCCAGCATTTT.

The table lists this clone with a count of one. In DNA, the CDR3 is TGTGCCAGCAGCCCTGGTCTAGCGGGAGTAGTTGAGACCCAGTACTTC. Translating gives CASSPGLAGVVETQYF. The chain recombines TRBV7-8 with TRBJ2-5; the match to TRBD2 covers 10 bases. The germline V gene encodes CDR1 SGHVS and CDR2 FQNEAQ. V lost 5 bases, J lost 5 bases, and 11 bases stayed unmatched. This CDR3 comprises 16 residues.

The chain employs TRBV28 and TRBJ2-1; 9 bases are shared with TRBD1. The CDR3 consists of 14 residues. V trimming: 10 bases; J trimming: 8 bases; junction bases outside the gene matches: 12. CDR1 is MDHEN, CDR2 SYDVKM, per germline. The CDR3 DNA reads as TGTGCCACCTTTTCCGGGACAGGGTGGTATGAGCAGTTCTTC. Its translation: CATFSGTGWYEQFF.

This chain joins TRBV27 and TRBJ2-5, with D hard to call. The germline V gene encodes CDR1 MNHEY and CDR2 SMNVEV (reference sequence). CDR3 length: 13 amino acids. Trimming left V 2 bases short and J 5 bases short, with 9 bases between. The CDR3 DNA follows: TGTGCCAGCAGTTTAATACCTAGGGAGACCCAGTACTTC. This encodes CASSLIPRETQYF.

The chain's CDR3 is CASSAPPAYNEQFF. DNA for the CDR3: TGTGCCAGCAGCGCCCCCCCGGCCTACAATGAGCAGTTCTTC. The gene calls are TRBV9 and TRBJ2-1; no reliable D call. Germline CDR1 SGDLS, CDR2 YYNGEE. The V and J ends lost 3 bases and 2 bases respectively, with 9 bases between them. The CDR3 runs 14 residues. Combining the CDR3 with reference TRBV9 and TRBJ2-1 gives the whole variable domain DSGVTQTPKHLITATGQRVTLRCSPRSGDLSVYWYQQSLDQGLQFLIQYYNGEERAKGNILERFSAQQFPDLHSELNLSSLELGDSALYFCASSAPPAYNEQFFGPGTRLTVL.

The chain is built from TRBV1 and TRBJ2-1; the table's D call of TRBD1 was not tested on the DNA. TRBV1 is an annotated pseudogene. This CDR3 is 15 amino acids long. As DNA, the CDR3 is TGCACCAGCAGCTCTCGACAGGGTGGTGTGAATGAGCAGTTCTTC. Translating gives CTSSSRQGGVNEQFF.

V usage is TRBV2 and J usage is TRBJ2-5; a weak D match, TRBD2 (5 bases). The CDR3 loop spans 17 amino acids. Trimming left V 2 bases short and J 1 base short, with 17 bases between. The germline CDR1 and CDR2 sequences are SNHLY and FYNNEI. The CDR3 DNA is TGTGCCAGCAGTGAACAGAACGGGATAGCGCCCCAAGAGACCCAGTACTTC. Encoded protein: CASSEQNGIAPQETQYF. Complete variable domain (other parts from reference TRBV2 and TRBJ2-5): EPEVTQTPSHQVTQMGQEVILRCVPISNHLYFYWYRQILGQKVEFLVSFYNNEISEKSEIFDDQFSVERPDGSNFTLKIRSTKLEDSAMYFCASSEQNGIAPQETQYFGPGTRLLVL.